This T cell receptor (beta chain) was documented in a study of identical twins. One entry per CDR3 protein results from TCRdb running MiXCR on the 5' RACE reads. Of some 730,000 distinct CDR3 sequences listed, over 15% are singletons. Trimming removed 5 bases at V and 4 bases at J, with 15 bases between. The germline CDR1 and CDR2 sequences are SGHTA and FQGNSA. The CDR3 extends over 14 amino acids. These same records also appear under a second study, on T cells expressing NK-cell markers.

The origin of this receptor is a woman between 18 and 30 years old in good health. Sequencing was carried out using PBMCs. The V gene is TRBV7-2, the J gene TRBJ2-7; the D gene is possibly TRBD2 (6 bases). The chain's CDR3 is CASSNLRDFYEQYF. CDR3 DNA sequence: TGTGCCAGCAGCAACCTCCGGGACTTTTACGAGCAGTACTTC.